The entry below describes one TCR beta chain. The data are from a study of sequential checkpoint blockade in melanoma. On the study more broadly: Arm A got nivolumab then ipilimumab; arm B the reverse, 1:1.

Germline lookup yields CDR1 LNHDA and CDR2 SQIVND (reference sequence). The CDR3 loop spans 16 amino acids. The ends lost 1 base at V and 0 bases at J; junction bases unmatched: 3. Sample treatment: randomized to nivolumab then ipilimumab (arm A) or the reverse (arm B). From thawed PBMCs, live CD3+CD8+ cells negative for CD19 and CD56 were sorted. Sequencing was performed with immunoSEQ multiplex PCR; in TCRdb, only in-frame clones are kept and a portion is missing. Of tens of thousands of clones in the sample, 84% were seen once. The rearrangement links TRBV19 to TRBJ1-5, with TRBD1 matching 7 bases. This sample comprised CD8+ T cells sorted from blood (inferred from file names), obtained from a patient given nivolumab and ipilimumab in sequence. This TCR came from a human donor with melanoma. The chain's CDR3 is CASSIATGASNQPQHF. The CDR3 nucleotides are TGTGCCAGTAGTATAGCCACAGGGGCTAGCAATCAGCCCCAGCATTTT.